The 29 T cell receptor beta chains below come from one sample, sequenced in a study of blood T cell repertoires in COVID-19. Profiled with immunoSEQ multiplex PCR; TCRdb holds only in-frame clones, not every one. The sample carries roughly 91,000 clones, roughly 84% recorded once. Source material: peripheral blood. The receptors derive from a man between 65 and 85 years old with active or convalescent COVID-19.

V is TRBV9 and J is TRBJ2-1; D perhaps matches TRBD1 (5 bases). The CDR3 runs 15 residues. The V and J ends lost 0 bases and 4 bases respectively, with 11 bases between them. Germline lookup yields CDR1 SGDLS and CDR2 YYNGEE. CDR3 sequence (DNA): TGTGCCAGCAGCGTAGCGGCAGGGTTGTACAATGAGCAGTTCTTC. This sequence encodes CASSVAAGLYNEQFF.

This chain links TRBV5-1 with TRBJ2-5; 7 nucleotides align to TRBD2. The CDR3 runs 16 residues. J lost 0 bases, V lost 0 bases, and 5 bases had no gene match. Germline CDR1 reads SGHRS; CDR2 reads YFSETQ. In DNA form, the CDR3 reads TGCGCCAGCAGCTTGGAGGAGGCGGGAGACCAAGAGACCCAGTACTTC. Protein sequence: CASSLEEAGDQETQYF.

This rearrangement joins TRBV2 to TRBJ2-7, with 12 nucleotides matching TRBD2. Trimming cost V 5 bases and J 6 bases; bases outside gene matches: 8. In germline, CDR1 is SNHLY, CDR2 FYNNEI. The CDR3 runs 15 residues. Written as DNA, the CDR3 is TGTGCCAGCAGTAAGACTAGCGGGGGAGCAGGCGAGCAGTACTTC. Translated, it gives CASSKTSGGAGEQYF.

The chain is built from TRBV5-4 and TRBJ2-3, with 8 bases lining up with TRBD1. CDR1 and CDR2 from the germline V gene are SGHNT and YYREEE (reference sequence). Trimming took 1 base from V and 4 from J; bases not matched to a gene: 8. The CDR3 extends over 16 amino acids. For the CDR3, the DNA is TGTGCCAGCAGCTTGCTGAACAGGGGGTGGTCAGATACGCAGTATTTT. This translates into CASSLLNRGWSDTQYF.

The V call is TRBV6-4, the J call TRBJ1-5; TRBD1 matches at 8 bases. The CDR3 extends over 15 amino acids. Germline V lookup: CDR1 MRHNA, CDR2 SNTAGT. The V and J ends lost 6 bases and 4 bases, in that order; junction bases with no gene match: 8. CDR3 sequence: CASRGQGWPNQPQHF. The CDR3 DNA follows: TGTGCCAGCAGAGGACAGGGATGGCCTAATCAGCCCCAGCATTTT.

The V call is TRBV7-8, the J call TRBJ1-2, with 7 bases fitting TRBD1. The CDR3 loop spans 16 amino acids. The germline V gene has CDR1 SGHVS and CDR2 FQNEAQ. V dropped 0 bases and J dropped 1; count of bases not matched to a gene: 5. The chain's CDR3 is CASSLARGPFNYGYTF. CDR3 bases: TGTGCCAGCAGCTTAGCAAGGGGGCCGTTTAACTATGGCTACACCTTC.

The chain carries TRBV7-8 and TRBJ1-5, with TRBD1 identical over 8 bases. CDR3 length: 20 amino acids. CDR1 is SGHVS and CDR2 is FQNEAQ in the germline V gene. V gave up 0 bases and J gave up 1 base; unmatched junction bases: 14. The chain's CDR3 is CASSLARPGRGPLSNQPQHF. The CDR3 DNA reads as TGTGCCAGCAGCTTAGCGCGTCCGGGCAGGGGGCCCCTGAGCAATCAGCCCCAGCATTTT.

The chain uses TRBV11-2 and TRBJ2-5, with D tentatively TRBD2 (6 bases). V gave up 0 bases and J gave up 4 bases, with 12 bases separating them. Germline V gene data show CDR1 as SGHAT and CDR2 as FQNNGV. CDR3 size: 15 residues. The CDR3 DNA is TGTGCCAGCAGCTTAGACCGGGACTGGGGAGAGACCCAGTACTTC. Encoded protein: CASSLDRDWGETQYF.

The chain uses TRBV7-9 and TRBJ2-1; 10 nucleotides line up with TRBD2. Germline values: CDR1 SEHNR, CDR2 FQNEAQ (reference sequence). The CDR3 runs to 14 residues. After removal of 11 bases from V and 5 bases from J, the junction contained 9 bases not matched to a gene. DNA for the CDR3: TGTGCCGTTAAAAGGACTAGCGGCCACAATGAGCAGTTCTTC. This encodes CAVKRTSGHNEQFF.

The V and J genes are TRBV2 and TRBJ1-1, with 8 bases identical to TRBD1. The CDR3 contains 15 residues. V shed 6 bases and J 1 base; nucleotides not matched to a gene: 7. From germline, CDR1 is SNHLY and CDR2 FYNNEI. CDR3 nucleotides: TGTGCCAGCAGGGGACAGGTCAAGAAGAACACTGAAGCTTTCTTT. Protein: CASRGQVKKNTEAFF.

This rearrangement joins TRBV4-3 to TRBJ1-2; D is undetermined. The CDR3 has 15 amino acids. CDR1 and CDR2 from the germline V gene are LGHNA and YSLEER. V was shortened by 3 bases and J by 6 bases, with 17 bases between the two germline ends. The DNA of the CDR3 is TGCGCCAGCAGCCACTCGCTGGTAGTTCTCGATGGCTACACCTTC. As protein: CASSHSLVVLDGYTF.

V gene TRBV25-1 combines with J gene TRBJ1-1; D is possibly TRBD1 (6 bases). The CDR3 sequence is 15 residues long. Germline values: CDR1 MGHDK, CDR2 SYGVNS. V lost 6 bases and J 1 base, leaving 15 bases between the germline ends. The CDR3 bases are TGTGCCAGCAGCCCACCCGTGACAGGGAACACTGAAGCTTTCTTT. Residues: CASSPPVTGNTEAFF. The variable domain in full, completed from reference TRBV25-1 and TRBJ1-1, reads EADIYQTPRYLVIGTGKKITLECSQTMGHDKMYWYQQDPGMELHLIHYSYGVNSTEKGDLSSESTVSRIRTEHFPLTLESARPSHTSQYLCASSPPVTGNTEAFFGQGTRLTVV.

This clone was observed a single time. The chain combines TRBV19 with TRBJ1-5, with TRBD1 identical over 7 bases. Germline assignment: CDR1 LNHDA and CDR2 SQIVND (reference sequence). CDR3 length: 16 amino acids. J gave up 8 bases and V 7 bases, and 17 bases lay outside the gene matches. The CDR3 spells CASTDNNGQAREPQHF. In nucleotides, the CDR3 is TGTGCCAGTACGGACAATAACGGACAGGCTCGGGAGCCCCAGCATTTT.

This chain joins TRBV3-1 (or the pseudogene TRBV3-2) and TRBJ1-5, with 10 positions matching TRBD1. Looked up from germline, CDR1 is LGHDT and CDR2 is YNNKEL (reference sequence). CDR3 length: 16 amino acids. With 0 bases clipped from V and 6 bases from J, the junction kept 5 bases outside the gene matches. This chain's CDR3 is CASSQDFDRGRQPQHF. The DNA of the CDR3 is TGTGCCAGCAGCCAAGACTTTGACAGGGGGCGTCAGCCCCAGCATTTT.

This chain links TRBV5-1 with TRBJ2-5; D ambiguous. The CDR3 is 13 amino acids. Germline CDR1 and CDR2: SGHRS and YFSETQ. V lost 4 bases to trimming and J lost 0 bases, with 7 bases between them. As DNA, the CDR3 is TGCGCCAGCAGCCGAGGCGACCAAGAGACCCAGTACTTC. The encoded protein is CASSRGDQETQYF.

CDR3 protein: CASSPQGRGGWDEQFF. The DNA for the CDR3 is TGTGCCAGCAGCCCCCAAGGGCGCGGGGGCTGGGATGAGCAGTTCTTC. The chain joins TRBV7-3 to TRBJ2-1; D is possibly TRBD2 (7 bases). The CDR3 is 16 amino acids. V was pared by 5 bases and J by 8 bases, with 22 bases between. Germline CDR1 is SGHTA and CDR2 is FQGTGA.

The chain joins TRBV30 to TRBJ2-7; D may be TRBD2 (6 bases). Trimming removed 0 bases from V and 8 bases from J, with 8 bases in between. The length of the CDR3 is 11 residues. CDR1 is GTSNPN, CDR2 SVGIG, per germline (reference sequence). For the CDR3, the DNA is TGTGCCTGGAGTGTGGCGGGGAAGCAGTACTTC. Translating it yields CAWSVAGKQYF.

This sequence joins TRBV28 and TRBJ2-2, with D possibly being TRBD1 (6 bases). This CDR3 is built from 13 residues. Germline CDR1 is MDHEN and CDR2 is SYDVKM. V was trimmed by 6 bases and J by 8 bases, leaving 13 bases between them. This CDR3 reads CASRHPGTGELFF. In DNA form, the CDR3 reads TGTGCCAGCAGACATCCCGGGACAGGGGAGCTGTTTTTT.

The chain has TRBV6-5 and TRBJ1-5, with a tentative D call TRBD1 (5 bases). Trimming pared 6 bases from V and 2 bases from J, leaving 14 bases between. Germline V gene lookup returns CDR1 MNHEY and CDR2 SVGAGI. CDR3 length: 15 residues. CDR3 region: CASRGQHLGNQPQHF. The CDR3, as DNA: TGTGCCAGCAGGGGGCAGCATCTAGGCAATCAGCCCCAGCATTTT.

DNA of the CDR3: TGTGCCTGGAACACAGGGGGGAGCAATCAGCCCCAGCATTTT. It translates to CAWNTGGSNQPQHF. This rearrangement joins TRBV30 to TRBJ1-5, with TRBD1 matching 8 bases. CDR1 and CDR2 from the germline V gene are GTSNPN and SVGIG (reference sequence). V dropped 4 bases and J dropped 1; count of bases not matched to a gene: 3. The CDR3 is 14 amino acids.

This rearrangement joins TRBV28 to TRBJ1-5; 7 nucleotides align to TRBD1. The germline CDR1 and CDR2 sequences are MDHEN and SYDVKM. The CDR3 runs to 17 residues. V trimming: 2 bases; J trimming: 1 base; junction bases outside the gene matches: 8. The DNA of the CDR3 is TGTGCCAGCAGTTTAGTTACGGACAGGCCGAGCAATCAGCCCCAGCATTTT. It yields the protein CASSLVTDRPSNQPQHF.

V and J are TRBV10-3 and TRBJ2-7; maybe TRBD1 (7 bases). CDR1 and CDR2 from the germline V gene are ENHRY and SYGVKD. Trimming cost V 4 bases and J 2 bases, with 15 bases left between them. The length of the CDR3 is 15 residues. The CDR3 DNA follows: TGTGCCATCAGTGGGGGCGGGACAGAGGCCTACGAGCAGTACTTC. Translating gives CAISGGGTEAYEQYF.

CDR3 sequence: CASSYLMRGYSYEQYF. The CDR3 bases are TGTGCCAGCAGTTACCTGATGCGGGGGTACTCCTACGAGCAGTACTTC. The genes are TRBV6-6 and TRBJ2-7; 7 bases map to TRBD2. Germline V lookup: CDR1 MNHNY, CDR2 SVGAGI (reference sequence). The CDR3 sequence is 16 residues long. The junction had 7 bases not matched to a gene; V was cut back by 2 bases and J by 0 bases.

The rearrangement joins TRBV18 to TRBJ1-2; 8 nucleotides agree with TRBD1. CDR1 is KGHSH, CDR2 LQKENI, per germline. The V and J ends lost 3 bases and 6 bases, in that order; junction bases with no gene match: 9. This CDR3 region has 15 residues. The CDR3 sequence: CASSPLLEQGDGYTF. For the CDR3, the DNA is TGTGCCAGCTCACCTCTGTTGGAACAGGGGGATGGCTACACCTTC.

V gene TRBV5-1 combines with J gene TRBJ2-5; D perhaps matches TRBD1 (8 bases). The V end was cut by 4 bases, the J end by 4 bases, with 20 bases between. This CDR3 is built from 16 residues. Germline assignment: CDR1 SGHRS and CDR2 YFSETQ. The CDR3 DNA sequence: TGCGCCAGCAGCCCCTCCGGACAGGGAGGGATAGAGACCCAGTACTTC. Its protein product is CASSPSGQGGIETQYF.

The rearrangement links TRBV3-1 (or the pseudogene TRBV3-2) to TRBJ1-5; D perhaps matches TRBD1 (6 bases). Germline loops: CDR1 LGHDT, CDR2 YNNKEL (reference sequence). With 1 base removed from V and 3 bases from J, the gap between germline ends came to 7 bases. The CDR3 totals 14 residues. CDR3 loop: CASSQGQANQPQHF. The CDR3 bases are TGTGCCAGCAGCCAAGGACAGGCCAATCAGCCCCAGCATTTT.

This sequence joins TRBV30 and TRBJ2-3; D might be TRBD2 (5 bases). The CDR3 contains 13 residues. Germline-derived CDR1 and CDR2 are GTSNPN and SVGIG (reference sequence). With 1 base removed from V and 5 bases from J, the gap between germline ends came to 10 bases. In nucleotides, the CDR3 is TGTGCCTGGAGTGCCTCGGGAAAAGATACGCAGTATTTT. The encoded protein is CAWSASGKDTQYF.

CDR3 DNA sequence: TGTGCCAGCAGCTTATTGTTCTGGGGGGGCGACGAGCAGTACTTC. Its translation is CASSLLFWGGDEQYF. The V gene is TRBV7-2, the J gene TRBJ2-7; D may be TRBD2 (7 bases). The CDR3 consists of 15 residues. V was shortened by 2 bases and J by 5 bases, with 16 bases between the two germline ends. Germline V gene sequence: CDR1 SGHTA, CDR2 FQGNSA.

Here the CDR3 reads CASSEATPYSNQPQHF. CDR3 in DNA: TGTGCCAGCAGTGAAGCGACACCTTATAGCAATCAGCCCCAGCATTTT. This rearrangement joins TRBV6-1 to TRBJ1-5; D remains ambiguous. This CDR3 has 16 residues. The V and J ends lost 0 bases and 0 bases respectively, with 9 bases between them. Germline CDR1 MNHNS, CDR2 SASEGT.